This T cell receptor beta chain originates from a study of Ad26.COV2.S vaccination and SARS-CoV-2 variants. As for the study in general: It was the COV1001 Ad26.COV2.S trial arm that included the donor. Study-wide points: Total T cell responses were possibly underestimated by TCR breadth and depth analyses.

Described treatment: about 20 received Ad26.COV2.S at low or high dose, single or two shots; several received placebo; per-sample allocation not given. Sampling occurred on day 63 after the first vaccine or placebo injection. In germline, CDR1 is ENHRY, CDR2 SYGVKD. The CDR3 runs to 14 residues. Trimming removed 2 bases at V and 5 bases at J, with 9 bases between. In regard to this clone: What it binds is not known.

Produced via immunoSEQ multiplex PCR; TCRdb's table is partial and in-frame only. The top ten clones hold less than 3.5% of a sample with about 250,000 clones, about 90% of them seen once. This TCR derives from a person between 18 and 60 years old who received the Ad26.COV2.S COVID-19 vaccine or a placebo. The material sequenced was peripheral blood, taken in a trial of Ad26.COV2.S vaccine versus placebo. This sequence joins TRBV10-3 and TRBJ2-2; a possible D gene is TRBD1 (5 bases). The CDR3 spells CAISELDMTGELFF. CDR3 coding DNA: TGTGCCATCAGTGAGCTGGACATGACCGGGGAGCTGTTTTTT.